The present entry profiles one T cell receptor (beta chain) with its context. The data were taken from a study of blood T cell repertoires in COVID-19. Repertoires were generated with immunoSEQ multiplex PCR, while TCRdb's copy carries only in-frame clones and drops some. The sample includes roughly 290,000 clones, 90% seen only once; the top ten take 1.7%. Participant ages covered roughly 18 to 89 years across 24 US areas. Membership in each cohort depended on participant-reported clinical history. The CDR3 runs 16 residues. Trimming took 6 bases from V and 7 from J, leaving 21 bases between them. Germline assignment: CDR1 SGHVS and CDR2 FQNEAQ.

The sequence was collected from a woman between 18 and 30 years old with acute COVID-19. This chain joins TRBV7-8 and TRBJ1-4; weak D call: TRBD1 (5 bases). Material: PBMCs or T cells enriched from blood (not recorded which). The CDR3 region is CASSSLRAGPFEKLFF. DNA for the CDR3: TGTGCCAGCAGTTCCCTTAGGGCAGGGCCTTTTGAAAAACTGTTTTTT.